A single sample gave rise to the 26 T cell receptor beta chains below, sequenced in a study of T cell responses to AZD1222 COVID-19 vaccine. Clones were sequenced by immunoSEQ multiplex PCR, and TCRdb holds only the in-frame ones, with some missing. The sample has approximately 150,000 clones; over 75% are singletons. The sequencing here drew on peripheral blood, taken 28 days after the second dose of the MenACWY control vaccine. These receptors were obtained from an adult who received the MenACWY meningococcal vaccine as a control.

Concerning this clone itself: The junction does not match germline at one end; this may be a read error. V usage is TRBV7-9 and J usage is TRBJ1-3; D is perhaps TRBD1 (6 bases). Germline V gives CDR1 SEHNR, CDR2 FQNEAQ (reference sequence). This CDR3 has 15 residues. CDR3 region: CASSNARGIGTTIYF. Here the CDR3 DNA reads TGTGCCAGCAGCAATGCCAGGGGAATAGGAACCACCATATATTTT.

This sequence joins TRBV5-1 and TRBJ2-7; possible D gene TRBD2, 5 bases. Per the germline V gene, CDR1 is SGHRS and CDR2 is YFSETQ. The CDR3 length is 16 residues. Trimming removed 2 bases from V and 6 bases from J, with 21 bases in between. The chain's CDR3 is CASSLSGVPAGGEQYF. For the CDR3, the DNA is TGCGCCAGCAGCTTAAGCGGCGTTCCCGCCGGAGGCGAGCAGTACTTC.

The chain combines TRBV15 with TRBJ2-1; D possibly corresponds to TRBD2 (5 bases). Trimming removed 3 bases at V and 7 bases at J, with 13 bases between. CDR1 is LNHNV and CDR2 is YYDKDF in the germline V gene (reference sequence). The CDR3 length is 14 residues. The CDR3 DNA sequence: TGTGCCACCAGCAGGTGGGGAAGGGAGAATGAGCAGTTCTTC. Its translation is CATSRWGRENEQFF.

V is TRBV28 and J is TRBJ2-1; 8 bases are a match to TRBD2. This CDR3 is 19 amino acids long. The ends lost 8 bases at V and 0 bases at J; junction bases unmatched: 18. Germline CDR1 MDHEN, CDR2 SYDVKM. The CDR3 DNA follows: TGTGCCAGCCCTCCTGGGGCGGGCGGGGGGACCGGCTCCTACAATGAGCAGTTCTTC. It codes for CASPPGAGGGTGSYNEQFF.

Ten or more counts support this clone. The chain has TRBV6-5 and TRBJ2-3; D may match TRBD1 or TRBD2 (5 bases each). The CDR3 has 15 amino acids. Between the trimmed V and J ends, which lost 8 bases and 4 bases, there was a span of 19 bases. Germline V gene sequence: CDR1 MNHEY, CDR2 SVGAGI. CDR3 bases: TGTGCCAGCGCGGCAGGGCAATCGGAGGCAGATACGCAGTATTTT. It specifies CASAAGQSEADTQYF.

V gene TRBV2 combines with J gene TRBJ1-2, with 8 bases aligning to TRBD1. The CDR3 length is 15 residues. V was clipped by 0 bases and J by 4 bases; unmatched bases: 4. The germline V gene encodes CDR1 SNHLY and CDR2 FYNNEI. CDR3 loop: CASSEATGVSYGYTF. The CDR3 DNA is TGTGCCAGCAGTGAAGCGACAGGGGTGAGCTATGGCTACACCTTC.

J is TRBJ2-7 and V is TRBV12-3 or TRBV12-4; D is tentatively TRBD1 or TRBD2 (5 bases each). V was trimmed by 3 bases and J by 7 bases, leaving 10 bases between them. This CDR3 spans 12 amino acids. The CDR3: CASSLVGDEQYF. CDR3 DNA: TGTGCCAGCAGTTTGGTGGGGGATGAGCAGTACTTC.

The rearrangement joins TRBV10-3 to TRBJ2-3; TRBD2 agrees at 9 bases. After removal of 3 bases from V and 2 bases from J, the junction contained 3 bases not matched to a gene. The germline gives CDR1 ENHRY, CDR2 SYGVKD. The CDR3 runs 15 residues. The CDR3 nucleotides read TGTGCCATCAGTGAAACTAGCGGGTTCACAGATACGCAGTATTTT. Protein: CAISETSGFTDTQYF.

The genes are TRBV6-5 and TRBJ2-7; perhaps D is TRBD1 or TRBD2 (6 bases each). V lost 0 bases and J lost 1, with 10 bases in between. The CDR3 extends over 15 amino acids. Germline V gene lookup returns CDR1 MNHEY and CDR2 SVGAGI. CDR3 sequence (DNA): TGTGCCAGCAGTTACTCTCGAGGGGGGTCCTACGAGCAGTACTTC. Translating it yields CASSYSRGGSYEQYF.

As to this clone: Other DNA sequences in this specimen translate into the identical CDR3. This CDR3 is CASRSGGSASPLHF. The DNA of the CDR3 is TGTGCCAGCAGGTCCGGGGGGTCGGCCTCACCCCTCCACTTT. The chain recombines TRBV27 with TRBJ1-6; a weak D match, TRBD1 (5 bases). CDR3 length: 14 residues. Trimming took 6 bases from V and 10 from J, leaving 16 bases between them. The germline V gene has CDR1 MNHEY and CDR2 SMNVEV (reference sequence).

V and J are TRBV19 and TRBJ2-7; either TRBD1 or TRBD2 may fit D (5 bases each). Per germline, CDR1 LNHDA and CDR2 SQIVND (reference sequence). The length of the CDR3 is 15 residues. V was pared by 3 bases and J by 0 bases, with 12 bases between. The DNA for the CDR3 is TGTGCCAGTAGTATCCGGGGCCCCAGCTCCTACGAGCAGTACTTC. Its translation is CASSIRGPSSYEQYF.

The V call is TRBV5-6, the J call TRBJ1-2; D is unclear. With 1 base removed from V and 4 bases from J, the gap between germline ends came to 11 bases. From germline, CDR1 is SGHDT and CDR2 YYEEEE. This CDR3 has 14 residues. In nucleotides, the CDR3 is TGTGCCAGCAGCTTGAAGGAGGAGACCTATGGCTACACCTTC. Amino acid sequence: CASSLKEETYGYTF.

The chain carries TRBV28 and TRBJ1-6; D uncertain. The CDR3 length is 14 residues. With 2 bases removed from V and 7 bases from J, the gap between germline ends came to 9 bases. Germline CDR1 and CDR2: MDHEN and SYDVKM. The chain's CDR3 is CASSLVGDNSPLHF. The CDR3 coding sequence is TGTGCCAGCAGTTTAGTGGGAGACAATTCACCCCTCCACTTT.

V gene TRBV30 combines with J gene TRBJ1-1; D is perhaps TRBD1 (6 bases). The length of the CDR3 is 18 residues. Trimming removed 4 bases from V and 5 bases from J, with 29 bases in between. Per the germline V gene, CDR1 is GTSNPN and CDR2 is SVGIG (reference sequence). The CDR3 protein is CAWNPQGRGLRVGTEAFF. The CDR3 coding sequence is TGTGCCTGGAACCCACAGGGAAGAGGACTTCGAGTTGGGACTGAAGCTTTCTTT.

The chain links TRBV28 to TRBJ1-3, with unresolved D. CDR3 size: 14 residues. The V end lost 6 bases, the J end lost 0 bases, and 9 bases lay between the germline ends. Germline V gene sequence: CDR1 MDHEN, CDR2 SYDVKM. CDR3 amino acids: CASSEPSSGNTIYF. For the CDR3, the DNA is TGTGCCAGCAGCGAACCTAGCTCTGGAAACACCATATATTTT.

This sequence joins TRBV11-3 and TRBJ2-3, with D hard to call. Trimming removed 7 bases at V and 3 bases at J, with 20 bases between. The CDR3 consists of 16 residues. The germline gives CDR1 SGHNT, CDR2 YENEEA. The CDR3 sequence is CASMTWESGGTDTQYF. The CDR3 nucleotides read TGTGCCAGCATGACGTGGGAATCGGGTGGGACAGATACGCAGTATTTT.

The chain uses TRBV7-6 and TRBJ2-7, with TRBD1 matching over 9 bases. This CDR3 contains 13 residues. Trimming at V came to 6 bases and at J to 7 bases, leaving 7 bases not matched to a gene. From germline, CDR1 is SGHVS and CDR2 FNYEAQ. CDR3: CASRPGTGREQYF. The CDR3 coding sequence is TGTGCCAGCAGACCCGGGACAGGGAGGGAGCAGTACTTC.

The chain couples TRBV6-5 to TRBJ1-2; TRBD1 aligns across 10 bases. CDR3 length: 13 residues. Germline V lookup: CDR1 MNHEY, CDR2 SVGAGI. The ends lost 6 bases at V and 5 bases at J; junction bases unmatched: 3. The CDR3 DNA is TGTGCCAGCAGCCGGACAGGGGGATATGGCTACACCTTC. Translation gives CASSRTGGYGYTF.

The chain employs TRBV4-3 and TRBJ1-4; D gene ambiguous. The CDR3 covers 16 residues. Per the germline V gene, CDR1 is LGHNA and CDR2 is YSLEER. The V end lost 1 base, the J end lost 0 bases, and 9 bases lay between the germline ends. The CDR3 sequence is CASSQARWSTNEKLFF. The CDR3 nucleotides read TGCGCCAGCAGCCAAGCCCGGTGGTCAACTAATGAAAAACTGTTTTTT.

The chain employs TRBV29-1 and TRBJ1-4, with no clear D. CDR1 is SQVTM and CDR2 is ANQGSEA in the germline V gene. The CDR3 has 12 amino acids. Trimming cost V 7 bases and J 5 bases, with 11 bases left between them. The CDR3 region has the DNA TGCAGCGCCAGAACGGGAAATGAAAAACTGTTTTTT. It encodes CSARTGNEKLFF.

The gene calls are TRBV9 and TRBJ1-4; no definite D call. CDR1 and CDR2 (germline): SGDLS, YYNGEE. CDR3 size: 14 residues. Trimming took 0 bases from V and 0 from J, leaving 3 bases between them. CDR3 bases: TGTGCCAGCAGCGTAGCTACAACTAATGAAAAACTGTTTTTT. This gives the protein CASSVATTNEKLFF.

The chain uses TRBV2 and TRBJ1-1; D is ambiguous. The CDR3 contains 12 residues. Germline V gene sequence: CDR1 SNHLY, CDR2 FYNNEI. The germline V and J ends were trimmed by 5 bases and 11 bases, with 15 bases remaining between them. Written as DNA, the CDR3 is TGTGCCAGCAGTTGGGTGTTCGCCGACGCTTTCTTT. Amino acids: CASSWVFADAFF. Using reference TRBV2 and TRBJ1-1 for the parts outside the CDR3, the full variable domain is EPEVTQTPSHQVTQMGQEVILRCVPISNHLYFYWYRQILGQKVEFLVSFYNNEISEKSEIFDDQFSVERPDGSNFTLKIRSTKLEDSAMYFCASSWVFADAFFGQGTRLTVV.

The chain combines TRBV4-2 with TRBJ2-7, with unresolved D. The length of the CDR3 is 14 residues. V was pared by 1 base and J by 9 bases, with 16 bases between. Germline CDR1 reads LGHNA; CDR2 reads YNFKEQ. The CDR3 DNA is TGTGCCAGCAGCCAAGGGGCAGGCGCTACGGGGCAGTACTTC. It encodes CASSQGAGATGQYF.

V is TRBV11-2 and J is TRBJ2-1; 9 positions match TRBD2. V trimming: 6 bases; J trimming: 6 bases; junction bases outside the gene matches: 9. This CDR3 has 15 residues. The germline V gene has CDR1 SGHAT and CDR2 FQNNGV. CDR3 nucleotides: TGTGCCAGCAGAAGAGTAGCGGGAGCGGTCAATGAGCAGTTCTTC. Its protein product is CASRRVAGAVNEQFF. Full variable domain (missing parts from reference TRBV11-2 and TRBJ2-1): EAGVAQSPRYKIIEKRQSVAFWCNPISGHATLYWYQQILGQGPKLLIQFQNNGVVDDSQLPKDRFSAERLKGVDSTLKIQPAKLEDSAVYLCASRRVAGAVNEQFFGPGTRLTVL.

The chain is built from TRBV7-2 and TRBJ2-6; a weak D match, TRBD1 (5 bases). V gave up 5 bases and J gave up 2 bases, with 13 bases separating them. The length of the CDR3 is 16 residues. From germline, CDR1 is SGHTA and CDR2 FQGNSA. The CDR3 region has the DNA TGTGCCAGCAGCCCGCGCCCGACAGCTGGGGCCAACGTCCTGACTTTC. As protein: CASSPRPTAGANVLTF.

This sequence joins TRBV9 and TRBJ1-1; D remains ambiguous. The CDR3 has 14 residues. Trimming took off 2 bases at V and 5 bases at J, with 13 bases between the two ends. Germline V gene data show CDR1 as SGDLS and CDR2 as YYNGEE. CDR3 nucleotides: TGTGCCAGCAGCGTCTCCCTCCTGGGGACTGAAGCTTTCTTT. Protein: CASSVSLLGTEAFF. Variable domain in full (rest from reference TRBV9 and TRBJ1-1): DSGVTQTPKHLITATGQRVTLRCSPRSGDLSVYWYQQSLDQGLQFLIQYYNGEERAKGNILERFSAQQFPDLHSELNLSSLELGDSALYFCASSVSLLGTEAFFGQGTRLTVV.